These 10 T cell receptor beta chains were sequenced from one sample in a study of T cells in Graves' hyperthyroidism and ophthalmopathy. Amplification of TCR beta CDR3 regions used RNA as the template. The HTBI primer set was used in a first-round RT-PCR of the TCR CDR3. TCRdb ran MiXCR on the multiplex PCR reads and lists one entry per CDR3 protein. The data hold under 700,000 distinct CDR3 sequences, with 40% to 55% observed a single time. The sample consisted of peripheral blood or thyroid tissue (not recorded which). These TCRs come from a woman younger than 35 with Graves' hyperthyroidism.

With regard to this clonotype: At one boundary the junction diverges from the germline segment, which might be a read error. As DNA, the CDR3 is TGCGCCAGCAGCCAAGATCCATGGGGACAGGGCTACGAGCAGTACTTC. This codes for CASSQDPWGQGYEQYF. The chain is built from TRBV7-2 and TRBJ2-7; 9 bases agree with TRBD1. CDR3 length: 16 residues. CDR1 is SGHTA, CDR2 FQGNSA, per germline.

This clonotype was recorded at least ten times. The chain couples TRBV7-2 to TRBJ2-5, with 9 bases aligning to TRBD2. The ends lost 0 bases at V and 1 base at J; junction bases unmatched: 3. The length of the CDR3 is 16 residues. The germline V gene encodes CDR1 SGHTA and CDR2 FQGNSA. The CDR3 DNA is TGTGCCAGCAGCTTAGCCTCGACTAGCGGCCAAGAGACCCAGTACTTC. Encoded protein: CASSLASTSGQETQYF.

This CDR3 is CATSARSGGSGANVLTF. Written as DNA, the CDR3 is TGTGCCACCAGTGCTCGAAGCGGGGGATCCGGGGCCAACGTCCTGACTTTC. The genes are TRBV24-1 and TRBJ2-6, with 8 nucleotides matching TRBD2. This CDR3 is built from 17 residues. The germline V gene encodes CDR1 KGHDR and CDR2 SFDVKD. The V gene end was trimmed by 5 bases and the J gene end by 4 bases; junction bases not matched to a gene: 9.

With respect to this clonotype: A much more abundant neighbour one base away suggests this may be a read error. V is TRBV7-8 and J is TRBJ1-1, with 7 bases fitting TRBD1. The germline V gene has CDR1 SGHVS and CDR2 FQNEAQ. CDR3 length equals 14 residues. The CDR3 DNA follows: TGTGCCAGCAGCGCATTACAGGGGTCCACTGAAGCTTCCTTT. Amino acid sequence: CASSALQGSTEASF.

This clonotype was picked up many times. This chain links TRBV10-3 with TRBJ1-2, with D perhaps matching TRBD1 (5 bases). Germline CDR1 is ENHRY and CDR2 is SYGVKD. V was pared by 2 bases and J by 8 bases, with 15 bases between. CDR3 length equals 14 residues. The CDR3 DNA reads TGTGCCATCAGTGAGCGCAGGGAAAGAGAAGGCTACACCTTC. It specifies CAISERREREGYTF.

The rearrangement joins TRBV7-9 to TRBJ1-4, with 7 bases fitting TRBD1. The CDR3 sequence is 15 residues long. Germline V gives CDR1 SEHNR, CDR2 FQNEAQ (reference sequence). V lost 5 bases and J lost 5; bases outside the gene matches: 8. CDR3 DNA sequence: TGTGCCAGCAGCCCCATGACAGGGTACAATGAAAAACTGTTTTTT. Amino acids: CASSPMTGYNEKLFF. The full variable domain, with the rest looked up from reference TRBV7-9 and TRBJ1-4, is DTGVSQNPRHKITKRGQNVTFRCDPISEHNRLYWYRQTLGQGPEFLTYFQNEAQLEKSRLLSDRFSAERPKGSFSTLEIQRTEQGDSAMYLCASSPMTGYNEKLFFGSGTQLSVL.

V usage is TRBV5-1 and J usage is TRBJ2-5, with 10 bases that match TRBD2. Per the germline V gene, CDR1 is SGHRS and CDR2 is YFSETQ. CDR3 length: 16 residues. The ends lost 2 bases at V and 4 bases at J; junction bases unmatched: 8. CDR3: CASSLRAGGPTETQYF. The CDR3 region has the DNA TGCGCCAGCAGCTTACGAGCGGGAGGGCCCACAGAGACCCAGTACTTC.

This clonotype was seen more than once but under ten times. This chain joins TRBV4-2 and TRBJ2-7, with D possibly being TRBD2 (6 bases). Trimming stripped 2 bases from V and 3 bases from J, with 11 bases between. The CDR3 runs 14 residues. In germline, CDR1 is LGHNA, CDR2 YNFKEQ. The CDR3 coding sequence is TGTGCCAGCAGCCAACCGGGAGACGTCTACGAGCAGTACTTC. This encodes CASSQPGDVYEQYF.

For this clonotype: An end of the junction does not agree with germline; a read error may underlie this. The rearrangement uses TRBV7-9 and TRBJ1-6; D is undetermined. The CDR3 has 14 residues. Germline CDR1 is SEHNR and CDR2 is FQNEAQ (reference sequence). CDR3 residues: CASSPEGGESPLHF. CDR3 bases: TGCGCCAGCAGCCCGGAAGGTGGCGAGTCACCCCTCCACTTT.

V usage is TRBV20-1 and J usage is TRBJ1-5; TRBD1 is a possible D gene (5 bases). Germline CDR1 reads DFQATT; CDR2 reads SNEGSKA (reference sequence). The V gene lost 6 bases and the J gene lost 3 bases, with 12 bases spanning the gap. The CDR3 covers 13 residues. DNA for the CDR3: TGCAGTGCCCAGGACACCGCCAATCAGCCCCAGCATTTT. Protein product: CSAQDTANQPQHF.